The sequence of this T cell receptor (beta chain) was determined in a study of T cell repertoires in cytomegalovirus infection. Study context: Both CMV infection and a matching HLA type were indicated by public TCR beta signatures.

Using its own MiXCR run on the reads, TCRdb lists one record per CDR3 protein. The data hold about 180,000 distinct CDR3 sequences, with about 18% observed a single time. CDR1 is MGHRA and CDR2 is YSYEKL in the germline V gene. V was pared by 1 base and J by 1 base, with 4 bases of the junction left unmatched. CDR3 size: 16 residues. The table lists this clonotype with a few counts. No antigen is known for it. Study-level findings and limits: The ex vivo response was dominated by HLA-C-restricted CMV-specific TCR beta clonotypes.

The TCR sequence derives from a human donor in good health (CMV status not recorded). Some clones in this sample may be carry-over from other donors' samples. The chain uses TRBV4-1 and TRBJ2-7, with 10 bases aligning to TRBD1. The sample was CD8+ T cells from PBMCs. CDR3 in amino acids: CASSQAGTGASYEQYF. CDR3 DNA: TGCGCCAGCAGCCAAGCGGGGACAGGGGCTTCCTACGAGCAGTACTTC.